One sample yielded the 26 T cell receptor beta chains listed below, sequenced in a study of T-cell memory formation after mild COVID-19. A single record per CDR3 protein comes from TCRdb applying MiXCR to the 5' RACE reads. The sample has roughly 620,000 distinct CDR3 sequences, 18% seen once. The sequenced sample consisted of PBMCs or a T cell subset sorted from them (not recorded which). The receptors derive from an adult woman who had mild COVID-19 (a few samples of this study predate the infection). Cell type and time point are not known.

The rearrangement joins TRBV4-1 to TRBJ1-3; 8 nucleotides agree with TRBD1. This CDR3 comprises 17 residues. Germline V gene data show CDR1 as MGHRA and CDR2 as YSYEKL. The ends lost 1 base at V and 5 bases at J; junction bases unmatched: 10. CDR3 in amino acids: CASSQGVLGQGRNTIYF. CDR3 nucleotide sequence: TGCGCCAGCAGCCAAGGCGTATTAGGACAGGGCAGAAACACCATATATTTT.

This clonotype was detected only a few times. This chain links TRBV4-1 with TRBJ2-7; 7 bases map to TRBD1. The J segment lost 0 bases and the V segment lost 1 base, leaving 3 bases of the junction unmatched. The CDR3 is 15 residues long. Germline values: CDR1 MGHRA, CDR2 YSYEKL. In DNA, the CDR3 is TGCGCCAGCAGCCAAGGGGACAGCTTCTCCTACGAGCAGTACTTC. It translates to CASSQGDSFSYEQYF.

This clonotype is labeled medium-sized (0.01 to 0.1%). This chain joins TRBV11-2 and TRBJ2-7; TRBD2 agrees at 9 bases. This CDR3 has 15 amino acids. With 4 bases clipped from V and 5 bases from J, the junction kept 9 bases outside the gene matches. The germline V gene has CDR1 SGHAT and CDR2 FQNNGV. The CDR3 nucleotides read TGTGCCAGCAGCTCACCTATAGCGGGAGTCCACGAGCAGTACTTC. Its protein is CASSSPIAGVHEQYF.

The J gene is TRBJ1-6, the V gene TRBV7-2; tentative D call: TRBD1 (5 bases). CDR1 and CDR2 from the germline V gene are SGHTA and FQGNSA. V lost 4 bases, J lost 10 bases, and 17 bases lay in between. This CDR3 spans 15 amino acids. In nucleotides, the CDR3 is TGTGCCAGCAGCTCCACCGGGACGGCGGTGTCACCCCTCCACTTT. As protein: CASSSTGTAVSPLHF.

The table lists this clonotype with a few counts. The V and J genes are TRBV7-8 and TRBJ1-6; D unclear. Trimming took off 3 bases at V and 9 bases at J, with 12 bases between the two ends. The CDR3 is made up of 14 amino acids. Germline V lookup: CDR1 SGHVS, CDR2 FQNEAQ. CDR3: CASSFGAWGSPLHF. The CDR3, as DNA: TGTGCCAGCAGCTTCGGAGCGTGGGGTTCACCCCTCCACTTT.

The rearrangement joins TRBV5-1 to TRBJ1-1; the D is unclear. There are 13 residues in the CDR3. V lost 5 bases and J lost 2, with 10 bases in between. Germline V gene data show CDR1 as SGHRS and CDR2 as YFSETQ. The CDR3 region has the DNA TGCGCCAGCAGAAAGGACCTCAACACTGAAGCTTTCTTT. Its translation is CASRKDLNTEAFF.

Here the CDR3 reads CASSPIGTGQETQYF. The CDR3, as DNA: TGTGCCAGCTCACCAATCGGGACAGGACAAGAGACCCAGTACTTC. The chain carries TRBV18 and TRBJ2-5; 8 bases agree with TRBD1. Trimming took 2 bases from V and 2 from J; bases not matched to a gene: 4. The length of the CDR3 is 15 residues. From germline, CDR1 is KGHSH and CDR2 LQKENI.

The genes are TRBV7-9 and TRBJ2-7; D not certain. In germline, CDR1 is SEHNR, CDR2 FQNEAQ (reference sequence). Trimming left V 4 bases short and J 6 bases short, with 16 bases between. This CDR3 comprises 14 residues. The CDR3, as DNA: TGTGCCAGCAGCTCCCCGGGCCGAATGGGCGAGCAGTACTTC. It encodes CASSSPGRMGEQYF.

The rearrangement joins TRBV20-1 to TRBJ2-3; 8 nucleotides agree with TRBD1. The length of the CDR3 is 14 residues. The J segment lost 0 bases and the V segment lost 5 bases, leaving 4 bases of the junction unmatched. Per germline, CDR1 DFQATT and CDR2 SNEGSKA (reference sequence). As DNA, the CDR3 is TGCAGTGCTGAGGGACAGGCTAGCACAGATACGCAGTATTTT. This sequence encodes CSAEGQASTDTQYF.

J is TRBJ1-1 and V is TRBV6-6; 10 bases agree with TRBD1. Trimming at V came to 4 bases and at J to 2 bases, leaving 4 bases not matched to a gene. The germline gives CDR1 MNHNY, CDR2 SVGAGI (reference sequence). The CDR3 extends over 15 amino acids. The CDR3 spells CASSWDRGPNTEAFF. CDR3 bases: TGTGCCAGCAGTTGGGACAGGGGACCCAACACTGAAGCTTTCTTT.

The CDR3 protein is CASRARTNTGELFF. The CDR3 coding sequence is TGTGCCAGCAGGGCTAGAACGAACACCGGGGAGCTGTTTTTT. The chain recombines TRBV7-9 with TRBJ2-2; D gene ambiguous. Germline V CDR1 and CDR2: SEHNR, FQNEAQ (reference sequence). V was shortened by 6 bases and J by 0 bases, with 8 bases between the two germline ends. This CDR3 contains 14 residues. Variable domain in full (rest from reference TRBV7-9 and TRBJ2-2): DTGVSQNPRHKITKRGQNVTFRCDPISEHNRLYWYRQTLGQGPEFLTYFQNEAQLEKSRLLSDRFSAERPKGSFSTLEIQRTEQGDSAMYLCASRARTNTGELFFGEGSRLTVL.

This chain joins TRBV12-3 or TRBV12-4 and TRBJ1-2; 10 bases line up with TRBD1. V was clipped by 5 bases and J by 5 bases; unmatched bases: 8. This CDR3 is built from 15 residues. The CDR3 here is CASSRSGTGAYGYTF. The CDR3 nucleotides are TGTGCCAGCAGTCGTTCCGGGACAGGGGCTTATGGCTACACCTTC.

This clonotype was observed a handful of times. The rearrangement uses TRBV4-1 and TRBJ2-4, with D perhaps TRBD2 (5 bases). The CDR3 loop spans 17 amino acids. CDR1 is MGHRA and CDR2 is YSYEKL in the germline V gene. V was clipped by 0 bases and J by 3 bases, with 15 bases between them. In DNA form, the CDR3 reads TGCGCCAGCAGCCAAGACGTGCCGGGGATGGTCAAAAACATTCAGTACTTC. Amino acids: CASSQDVPGMVKNIQYF.

For this clonotype: Germline is not matched at one junction end, which may reflect a read error. V gene TRBV7-7 combines with J gene TRBJ2-1, with 10 bases matching TRBD1. Germline V gene sequence: CDR1 SSHAT, CDR2 FNYEAQ (reference sequence). The CDR3 covers 16 residues. In DNA form, the CDR3 reads TGTGCTAGCAGCTTAGGGACAGGGGCACCCCACAATGAGCAGTTCTTC. Translated: CASSLGTGAPHNEQFF.

The table lists this clonotype with a few counts. V is TRBV6-5 and J is TRBJ2-6, with no clear D. The CDR3 extends over 15 amino acids. Germline CDR1 reads MNHEY; CDR2 reads SVGAGI. The V and J ends lost 5 bases and 4 bases respectively, with 12 bases between them. CDR3: CASSPDRGGANVLTF. Written as DNA, the CDR3 is TGTGCCAGCAGTCCCGATCGAGGCGGGGCCAACGTCCTGACTTTC.

The gene calls are TRBV30 and TRBJ1-1; D possibly corresponds to TRBD1 (5 bases). V was shortened by 1 base and J by 5 bases, with 14 bases between the two germline ends. Germline-derived CDR1 and CDR2 are GTSNPN and SVGIG (reference sequence). The CDR3 totals 14 residues. The CDR3 protein is CAWSGDGWGTEAFF. As DNA, the CDR3 is TGTGCCTGGAGTGGGGACGGATGGGGGACTGAAGCTTTCTTT.

The chain is built from TRBV10-3 and TRBJ1-2, with 7 positions matching TRBD1. This CDR3 is built from 12 residues. V shed 9 bases and J 6 bases; nucleotides not matched to a gene: 7. CDR1 and CDR2 from the germline V gene are ENHRY and SYGVKD. The CDR3 spells CAILDRVNGYTF. The CDR3 region has the DNA TGTGCCATTCTCGACAGGGTAAATGGCTACACCTTC.

This clonotype was detected many times. The J gene is TRBJ2-3, the V gene TRBV3-1, with a weak D call TRBD2 (5 bases). V lost 0 bases to trimming and J lost 5 bases, with 12 bases between them. This CDR3 contains 15 residues. Germline CDR1 and CDR2: LGHDT and YNNKEL (reference sequence). Here the CDR3 reads CASSQDFGLQDTQYF. The CDR3 DNA is TGTGCCAGCAGCCAAGATTTTGGACTTCAAGATACGCAGTATTTT.

This clonotype was detected many times. V gene TRBV5-1 combines with J gene TRBJ2-2, with 9 bases aligning to TRBD1. The CDR3 contains 14 residues. Germline assignment: CDR1 SGHRS and CDR2 YFSETQ. V lost 0 bases to trimming and J lost 6 bases; unmatched junction nucleotides: 0. The CDR3 region is CASSLGQGAGELFF. The CDR3 DNA reads as TGCGCCAGCAGCTTGGGACAGGGGGCCGGGGAGCTGTTTTTT.

This clonotype was counted only a few times. This chain links TRBV18 with TRBJ2-7; D is unclear. V was trimmed by 4 bases and J by 0 bases, leaving 13 bases between them. The CDR3 extends over 15 amino acids. Germline V gene data show CDR1 as KGHSH and CDR2 as LQKENI. CDR3 residues: CASSRGQDFSYEQYF. In nucleotides, the CDR3 is TGTGCCAGCTCACGGGGTCAGGATTTCTCCTACGAGCAGTACTTC.

V gene TRBV9 combines with J gene TRBJ2-1, with 8 bases fitting TRBD1. The CDR3 has 15 residues. CDR1 is SGDLS and CDR2 is YYNGEE in the germline V gene. Trimming took 3 bases from V and 8 from J; bases not matched to a gene: 10. The CDR3: CASSGLQGVFHEQFF. In DNA, the CDR3 is TGTGCCAGCAGCGGATTACAGGGGGTCTTCCATGAGCAGTTCTTC. Drawing the rest from reference TRBV9 and TRBJ2-1, the complete variable domain is DSGVTQTPKHLITATGQRVTLRCSPRSGDLSVYWYQQSLDQGLQFLIQYYNGEERAKGNILERFSAQQFPDLHSELNLSSLELGDSALYFCASSGLQGVFHEQFFGPGTRLTVL.

The V call is TRBV20-1, the J call TRBJ2-7; D is unresolved. The CDR3 sequence is 15 residues long. In germline, CDR1 is DFQATT, CDR2 SNEGSKA (reference sequence). The V end lost 1 base, the J end lost 3 bases, and 16 bases lay between the germline ends. The CDR3 coding sequence is TGCAGTGCTAGAGGATATCGAGACAAAGGCTACGAGCAGTACTTC. This codes for CSARGYRDKGYEQYF.

The chain recombines TRBV29-1 with TRBJ2-3; D unresolved. This CDR3 spans 14 amino acids. Trimming shortened V by 7 bases and J by 3 bases, and 17 bases separated the two germline ends. CDR1 and CDR2 from the germline V gene are SQVTM and ANQGSEA. CDR3 nucleotides: TGCAGCGCAATCGAAAGGGTATGGACAGATACGCAGTATTTT. This codes for CSAIERVWTDTQYF.

The chain is built from TRBV29-1 and TRBJ2-7; D unclear. Looked up from germline, CDR1 is SQVTM and CDR2 is ANQGSEA. Trimming removed 4 bases at V and 2 bases at J, with 15 bases between. CDR3 length: 14 amino acids. The CDR3 sequence: CSVVVIDGPYEQYF. Written as DNA, the CDR3 is TGCAGCGTTGTGGTTATTGACGGTCCCTACGAGCAGTACTTC.

This clonotype was found a few times. This chain uses TRBV11-3 with TRBJ2-3; D is uncertain. This CDR3 is built from 13 residues. The germline V gene has CDR1 SGHNT and CDR2 YENEEA. The germline V and J ends were trimmed by 1 base and 5 bases, with 7 bases remaining between them. The CDR3 DNA follows: TGTGCCAGCAGCTTAGCGGGTCGAGATACGCAGTATTTT. It translates to CASSLAGRDTQYF.

The V call is TRBV24-1, the J call TRBJ2-5; D unresolved. Looked up from germline, CDR1 is KGHDR and CDR2 is SFDVKD. With 5 bases removed from V and 4 bases from J, the gap between germline ends came to 7 bases. The CDR3 contains 12 residues. The CDR3 DNA is TGTGCCACCAGTGCGGGCGGAGAGACCCAGTACTTC. As protein: CATSAGGETQYF.